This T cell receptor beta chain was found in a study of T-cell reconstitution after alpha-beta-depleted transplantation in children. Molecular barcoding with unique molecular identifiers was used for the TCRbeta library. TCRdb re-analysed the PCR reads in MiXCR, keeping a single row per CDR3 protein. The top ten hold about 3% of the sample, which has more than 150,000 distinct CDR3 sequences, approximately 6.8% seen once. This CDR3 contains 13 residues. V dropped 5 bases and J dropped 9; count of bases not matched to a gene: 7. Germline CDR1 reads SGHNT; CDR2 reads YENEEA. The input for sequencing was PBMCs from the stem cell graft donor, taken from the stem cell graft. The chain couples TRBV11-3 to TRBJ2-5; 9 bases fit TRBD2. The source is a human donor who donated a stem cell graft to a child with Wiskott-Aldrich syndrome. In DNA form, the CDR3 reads TGTGCCAGCAGCCCTGGACTAGCGAGGGCCCAGTACTTC. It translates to CASSPGLARAQYF.